One and the same sample provided the 15 T cell receptor beta chains below, sequenced in a study of T cell responses to AZD1222 COVID-19 vaccine. The protocol was immunoSEQ multiplex PCR, while the TCRdb copy is restricted to in-frame clones and leaves out a portion. The profile shows 200,000 to 300,000 clones, over 90% of them singletons. Specimen: peripheral blood, collected on day 0 of AZD1222 vaccination. The receptors were gathered from an adult in good health.

The chain recombines TRBV11-3 with TRBJ2-5; D call uncertain. This CDR3 has 12 amino acids. Per germline, CDR1 SGHNT and CDR2 YENEEA. V was cut by 6 bases and J by 6 bases, with 11 bases left in between. CDR3 region: CASRSVQKTQYF. CDR3 coding DNA: TGTGCCAGCAGATCGGTCCAGAAGACCCAGTACTTC.

The rearrangement joins TRBV6-1 to TRBJ2-2; 8 nucleotides align to TRBD2. With V trimmed by 4 bases and J by 2 bases, 6 bases remained unmatched. Per the germline V gene, CDR1 is MNHNS and CDR2 is SASEGT. This CDR3 spans 16 amino acids. The CDR3 DNA follows: TGTGCCAGCAGTGTGAGAGCGGGAGTTAACACCGGGGAGCTGTTTTTT. Its protein product is CASSVRAGVNTGELFF.

The CDR3 here is CASPARLSYNEQFF. In nucleotides, the CDR3 is TGTGCCAGCCCAGCGAGGCTATCCTACAATGAGCAGTTCTTC. The V gene is TRBV7-9, the J gene TRBJ2-1; D gene unclear. This CDR3 spans 14 amino acids. From germline, CDR1 is SEHNR and CDR2 FQNEAQ (reference sequence). V was shortened by 8 bases and J by 1 base, with 12 bases between the two germline ends.

This rearrangement joins TRBV4-1 to TRBJ2-5; D may match TRBD1 or TRBD2 (5 bases each). This CDR3 contains 19 residues. The germline CDR1 and CDR2 sequences are MGHRA and YSYEKL. V was pared by 1 base and J by 4 bases, with 25 bases between. The CDR3 region is CASSQVPPAGGGEGETQYF. The CDR3 nucleotides are TGCGCCAGCAGCCAAGTACCCCCCGCCGGTGGGGGAGAGGGAGAGACCCAGTACTTC.

The chain joins TRBV9 to TRBJ2-5; 16 positions agree with TRBD2. The CDR3 has 16 amino acids. The germline gives CDR1 SGDLS, CDR2 YYNGEE. With V trimmed by 4 bases and J by 3 bases, 3 bases remained unmatched. The CDR3, as DNA: TGTGCCAGCAGCACGGGACTAGCGGGGGGGAAAGAGACCCAGTACTTC. Translated, it gives CASSTGLAGGKETQYF.

The chain combines TRBV6-5 with TRBJ1-2; a weak D match, TRBD1 (6 bases). The CDR3 runs to 12 residues. Trimming cost V 6 bases and J 8 bases, with 13 bases left between them. Per germline, CDR1 MNHEY and CDR2 SVGAGI. The CDR3 region has the DNA TGTGCCAGCAGGGTCGGGGGCGACGGCTACACCTTC. Translating gives CASRVGGDGYTF.

The rearrangement joins TRBV9 to TRBJ1-1; D is unresolved. CDR1 and CDR2 from the germline V gene are SGDLS and YYNGEE. The V gene lost 2 bases and the J gene lost 1 base, with 6 bases spanning the gap. The CDR3 extends over 13 amino acids. The CDR3 region has the DNA TGTGCCAGCAGCGTCGGACGGAACACTGAAGCTTTCTTT. Translating it yields CASSVGRNTEAFF.

In DNA form, the CDR3 reads TGCGCCAGCAGCCAAGGTAGGGGTGTCAGGACAGGGGAAACCGGGGAGCTGTTTTTT. Translating gives CASSQGRGVRTGETGELFF. This chain joins TRBV4-1 and TRBJ2-2, with TRBD1 identical over 9 bases. This CDR3 has 19 amino acids. CDR1 and CDR2 from the germline V gene are MGHRA and YSYEKL. J gave up 5 bases and V 1 base, and 14 bases lay outside the gene matches.

The chain couples TRBV3-1 (or the pseudogene TRBV3-2) to TRBJ2-5; D possibly corresponds to TRBD2 (7 bases). The CDR3 covers 17 residues. CDR1 LGHDT and CDR2 YNNKEL come from the germline V gene (reference sequence). With 0 bases removed from V and 5 bases from J, the gap between germline ends came to 19 bases. The CDR3 loop is CASSQEQGGGCRETQYF. The CDR3 DNA reads TGTGCCAGCAGCCAAGAACAGGGCGGGGGCTGCCGGGAGACCCAGTACTTC.

The chain joins TRBV10-3 to TRBJ1-1; the D gene is possibly TRBD1 (6 bases). CDR1 is ENHRY and CDR2 is SYGVKD in the germline V gene. V shed 5 bases and J shed 6 bases, with 19 bases lying between them. The CDR3 has 15 residues. DNA of the CDR3: TGTGCCATCAGTCCGTGGGGGGCCAGGGAGTCTGAAGCTTTCTTT. Residues: CAISPWGARESEAFF.

The V gene is TRBV1, the J gene TRBJ2-3; TRBD2, as called in the table, went unchecked against the DNA. TRBV1 is marked as a pseudogene. The CDR3 extends over 18 amino acids. The DNA for the CDR3 is TGCACCAGCAGCCAAGATCCCCCGCTAGCGTCTAGCACAGATACGCAGTATTTT. This sequence encodes CTSSQDPPLASSTDTQYF.

V and J are TRBV19 and TRBJ2-3; 7 positions match TRBD1. CDR3 length: 19 residues. Unmatched junction bases numbered 18, after V lost 4 bases and J lost 2 bases. Germline CDR1 reads LNHDA; CDR2 reads SQIVND (reference sequence). This chain's CDR3 is CASSTPYRGTGRATDTQYF. DNA for the CDR3: TGTGCCAGTAGTACCCCGTACAGGGGAACGGGACGGGCCACAGATACGCAGTATTTT.

The rearrangement links TRBV5-6 to TRBJ1-1; perhaps TRBD1 as D (5 bases). This CDR3 comprises 14 residues. V lost 0 bases, J lost 4 bases, and 10 bases lay in between. CDR1 is SGHDT, CDR2 YYEEEE, per germline. CDR3 DNA sequence: TGTGCCAGCAGCTTGGTACGGGGGTCCACTGAAGCTTTCTTT. This translates into CASSLVRGSTEAFF. Based on the CDR3 plus reference TRBV5-6 and TRBJ1-1, the full variable domain is DAGVTQSPTHLIKTRGQQVTLRCSPKSGHDTVSWYQQALGQGPQFIFQYYEEEERQRGNFPDRFSGHQFPNYSSELNVNALLLGDSALYLCASSLVRGSTEAFFGQGTRLTVV.

CDR3 nucleotides: TGCAGTGCTAGTTCGGGTAGGGCAGACAATGAGGGGCAGTTCTTC. It encodes CSASSGRADNEGQFF. V usage is TRBV20-1 and J usage is TRBJ2-1, with D perhaps matching TRBD2 (5 bases). The length of the CDR3 is 15 residues. The V gene's germline CDR1 is DFQATT and CDR2 SNEGSKA (reference sequence). V was trimmed by 3 bases and J by 12 bases, leaving 24 bases between them.

The rearrangement uses TRBV28 and TRBJ1-4; D is unresolved. Germline V gene lookup returns CDR1 MDHEN and CDR2 SYDVKM. This CDR3 is 14 amino acids long. The V end was cut by 5 bases, the J end by 4 bases, with 11 bases between. In DNA form, the CDR3 reads TGTGCCAGCAGTCTCCCACTGCTTAATGAAAAACTGTTTTTT. As protein: CASSLPLLNEKLFF.